Each of the 21 T cell receptor beta chains below was sequenced from the same sample in a study of cytomegalovirus exposure and HLA in healthy donors. Amplification used 60 Vbeta primers and 13 Jbeta primers. Only in-frame clones appear in the TCRdb table, and some are missing; sequencing was by immunoSEQ multiplex PCR. The sample consists of some 100,000 clones, 69% of them appearing once. Sequenced input: PBMCs. Source of these receptors: a woman in her 70s in good health and CMV-seropositive.

The V gene is TRBV7-9, the J gene TRBJ2-1; 12 bases are a match to TRBD2. The CDR3 is made up of 15 amino acids. Germline CDR1 reads SEHNR; CDR2 reads FQNEAQ (reference sequence). With 1 base clipped from V and 5 bases from J, the junction kept 0 bases outside the gene matches. CDR3 coding DNA: TGTGCCAGCAGCTTAGGACTAGCGGGGGACAATGAGCAGTTCTTC. Protein product: CASSLGLAGDNEQFF.

This clone turned up a few times. The rearrangement joins TRBV6-1 to TRBJ1-6; D is unclear. The CDR3 extends over 15 amino acids. With 2 bases removed from V and 6 bases from J, the gap between germline ends came to 11 bases. The germline CDR1 and CDR2 sequences are MNHNS and SASEGT. The CDR3 region has the DNA TGTGCCAGCAGTGAATATAAGCAAACTAATTCACCCCTCCACTTT. The encoded protein is CASSEYKQTNSPLHF.

This chain uses TRBV20-1 with TRBJ1-4; D is unclear. V dropped 8 bases and J dropped 8 bases, with 12 bases sitting between them. Germline V gene lookup returns CDR1 DFQATT and CDR2 SNEGSKA (reference sequence). This CDR3 contains 11 residues. The CDR3 region is CSTAEGEKLFF. The CDR3 DNA reads TGCAGTACCGCGGAGGGCGAAAAACTGTTTTTT.

This clone was picked up a small number of times. This chain links TRBV30 with TRBJ1-4, with D unresolved. The CDR3 extends over 12 amino acids. V lost 0 bases and J 10 bases, leaving 9 bases between the germline ends. CDR1 GTSNPN and CDR2 SVGIG come from the germline V gene (reference sequence). CDR3 DNA: TGTGCCTGGAGTGTACTTTCAGGAAAACTGTTTTTT. The encoded protein is CAWSVLSGKLFF.

This clone was detected only a few times. J is TRBJ2-1 and V is TRBV6-5; 11 positions agree with TRBD1. V was clipped by 2 bases and J by 6 bases; unmatched bases: 6. Per the germline V gene, CDR1 is MNHEY and CDR2 is SVGAGI. The CDR3 sequence is 16 residues long. CDR3 coding DNA: TGTGCCAGCAGTTACCGCCCCGGGACAGGGGGCAATGAGCAGTTCTTC. This encodes CASSYRPGTGGNEQFF.

The chain has TRBV6-5 and TRBJ1-1; D remains unclear. Germline assignment: CDR1 MNHEY and CDR2 SVGAGI. This CDR3 has 14 amino acids. V shed 6 bases and J shed 0 bases, with 11 bases lying between them. CDR3 sequence reads: CASSAQILNTEAFF. DNA of the CDR3: TGTGCCAGCAGCGCCCAGATTCTGAACACTGAAGCTTTCTTT.

There are a few counts of this clone. The chain couples TRBV7-2 to TRBJ2-5; 9 bases match TRBD2. The germline V gene encodes CDR1 SGHTA and CDR2 FQGNSA. Trimming cost V 2 bases and J 4 bases; bases outside gene matches: 8. The CDR3 covers 16 residues. The CDR3 loop is CASSLMASGVGETQYF. The CDR3, as DNA: TGTGCCAGCAGCTTAATGGCTAGCGGGGTGGGAGAGACCCAGTACTTC.

In the case of this clone: The sample holds other DNA sequences that translate to the same CDR3. The chain has TRBV7-2 and TRBJ2-7; 8 bases align to TRBD2. J gave up 5 bases and V 1 base, and 4 bases lay outside the gene matches. The V gene's germline CDR1 is SGHTA and CDR2 FQGNSA. There are 14 residues in the CDR3. The CDR3 sequence: CASSLGGGRDEQYF. CDR3 sequence (DNA): TGTGCCAGCAGCTTAGGCGGGGGGAGGGACGAGCAGTACTTC. Filled out from reference TRBV7-2 and TRBJ2-7, the complete variable domain reads GAGVSQSPSNKVTEKGKDVELRCDPISGHTALYWYRQSLGQGLEFLIYFQGNSAPDKSGLPSDRFSAERTGGSVSTLTIQRTQQEDSAVYLCASSLGGGRDEQYFGPGTRLTVT.

The chain uses TRBV7-2 and TRBJ1-2; weak D call: TRBD1 (6 bases). Germline V lookup: CDR1 SGHTA, CDR2 FQGNSA. Trimming pared 0 bases from V and 5 bases from J, leaving 10 bases between. The CDR3 is 14 residues long. CDR3 sequence (DNA): TGTGCCAGCAGCTTAGCCAGGGGAACTTATGGCTACACCTTC. This encodes CASSLARGTYGYTF.

The chain links TRBV25-1 to TRBJ1-2; 7 bases line up with TRBD1. Germline CDR1 reads MGHDK; CDR2 reads SYGVNS. Trimming at V came to 4 bases and at J to 5 bases, leaving 4 bases not matched to a gene. The CDR3 has 13 amino acids. CDR3 nucleotides: TGTGCCAGCAGTGGTCAGGGGGAATATGGCTACACCTTC. Its translation is CASSGQGEYGYTF.

This chain's CDR3 is CASSPEEHSGNTIYF. The CDR3 DNA reads as TGTGCCAGCTCACCAGAGGAGCACTCTGGAAACACCATATATTTT. The V call is TRBV18, the J call TRBJ1-3; D remains unclear. V lost 2 bases, J lost 0 bases, and 8 bases lay in between. This CDR3 region has 15 residues. Germline loops: CDR1 KGHSH, CDR2 LQKENI.

Notes on this clone: One end of the junction varies from germline; a read error may be responsible. The gene calls are TRBV5-1 and TRBJ2-7, with TRBD2 identical over 9 bases. Germline lookup yields CDR1 SGHRS and CDR2 YFSETQ. The CDR3 contains 13 residues. This CDR3 reads CASSDGTSYVQYF. CDR3 nucleotide sequence: TGCGCCAGCAGCGACGGGACTAGCTACGTGCAGTACTTC. The full variable domain, its missing parts supplied by reference TRBV5-1 and TRBJ2-7, is KAGVTQTPRYLIKTRGQQVTLSCSPISGHRSVSWYQQTPGQGLQFLFEYFSETQRNKGNFPGRFSGRQFSNSRSEMNVSTLELGDSALYLCASSDGTSYVQYFGPGTRLTVT.

The gene calls are TRBV2 and TRBJ2-5; no reliable D call. Germline CDR1 is SNHLY and CDR2 is FYNNEI. V lost 6 bases and J 5 bases, leaving 7 bases between the germline ends. This CDR3 region has 11 residues. The CDR3: CASSYRETQYF. The CDR3 DNA reads as TGTGCCAGCAGCTACCGGGAGACCCAGTACTTC.

This clone has a handful of counts. The CDR3 DNA reads TGTGCCAGCAGCTCAGGGGGCTTGCAGGAAAAACTGTTTTTT. Amino acid sequence: CASSSGGLQEKLFF. J is TRBJ1-4 and V is TRBV28; 8 bases are shared with TRBD1. Germline values: CDR1 MDHEN, CDR2 SYDVKM. Trimming at V came to 6 bases and at J to 8 bases, leaving 8 bases not matched to a gene. The CDR3 covers 14 residues.

This chain links TRBV6-4 with TRBJ2-1; TRBD1 matches at 7 bases. Trimming at V came to 8 bases and at J to 12 bases, leaving 10 bases not matched to a gene. CDR3 length equals 12 residues. CDR1 is MRHNA and CDR2 is SNTAGT in the germline V gene. The CDR3 DNA is TGTGCCAGCGGGGGATCCGGGACAGCGCAGTTCTTC. Translated, it gives CASGGSGTAQFF.

In DNA, the CDR3 is TGTGCCAGCAGCTTAGTTTCTGCCGGGGAGCTGTTTTTT. This gives the protein CASSLVSAGELFF. The chain uses TRBV11-2 and TRBJ2-2; D gene ambiguous. Germline lookup yields CDR1 SGHAT and CDR2 FQNNGV. V was trimmed by 1 base and J by 6 bases, leaving 6 bases between them. CDR3 length: 13 residues.

The gene calls are TRBV5-1 and TRBJ2-7, with TRBD2 matching over 12 bases. CDR1 SGHRS and CDR2 YFSETQ come from the germline V gene. This CDR3 region has 15 residues. The junction had 3 bases not matched to a gene; V was cut back by 4 bases and J by 1 base. The CDR3: CASSVTSGGSYEQYF. DNA for the CDR3: TGCGCCAGCAGCGTGACTAGCGGGGGATCCTACGAGCAGTACTTC.

This rearrangement joins TRBV7-8 to TRBJ2-1; unclear D gene. The CDR3 consists of 13 residues. Trimming left V 2 bases short and J 3 bases short, with 5 bases between. From germline, CDR1 is SGHVS and CDR2 FQNEAQ. The CDR3 DNA reads TGTGCCAGCAGCTTACCAGACTACAATGAGCAGTTCTTC. Encoded protein: CASSLPDYNEQFF.

The J gene is TRBJ2-7, the V gene TRBV5-1; 9 positions agree with TRBD1. The CDR3 length is 15 residues. Germline lookup yields CDR1 SGHRS and CDR2 YFSETQ. V was pared by 1 base and J by 6 bases, with 8 bases of the junction left unmatched. CDR3 loop: CASSLSGQGSSEQYF. For the CDR3, the DNA is TGCGCCAGCAGCTTGTCCGGACAGGGGAGCTCCGAGCAGTACTTC.

There are a few counts of this clone. The CDR3 reads CASTERGAGNTIYF. The DNA for the CDR3 is TGTGCCAGCACCGAGCGGGGAGCTGGAAACACCATATATTTT. This sequence joins TRBV6-1 and TRBJ1-3; D is uncertain. V lost 7 bases and J 2 bases, leaving 12 bases between the germline ends. The CDR3 has 14 residues. The germline V gene encodes CDR1 MNHNS and CDR2 SASEGT.

This chain connects TRBV19 to TRBJ1-4, with D possibly matching TRBD1 (5 bases). The germline V gene has CDR1 LNHDA and CDR2 SQIVND (reference sequence). The length of the CDR3 is 16 residues. V lost 9 bases to trimming and J lost 2 bases, with 19 bases between them. CDR3 in amino acids: CASPLGLVGTNEKLFF. In nucleotides, the CDR3 is TGTGCCAGCCCCCTGGGGCTAGTAGGGACTAATGAAAAACTGTTTTTT. Full variable domain (outside the CDR3, taken from reference TRBV19 and TRBJ1-4): DGGITQSPKYLFRKEGQNVTLSCEQNLNHDAMYWYRQDPGQGLRLIYYSQIVNDFQKGDIAEGYSVSREKKESFPLTVTSAQKNPTAFYLCASPLGLVGTNEKLFFGSGTQLSVL.